These 29 T cell receptor beta chains were sequenced from one sample in a study of blood T cells in healthy people across ages. A second PCR of about 7 to 11 cycles used a sample-barcoded 5' primer and a J-beta primer mix. TCRdb processed the 5' RACE reads anew with MiXCR; each CDR3 protein has one entry. The data hold hundreds of thousands of distinct CDR3 sequences, with about 42% observed a single time. The sequenced material came from blood. These receptors all stem from a man in his 60s in good health.

The gene calls are TRBV2 and TRBJ2-3; tentative D call: TRBD2 (5 bases). V lost 1 base to trimming and J lost 4 bases, with 9 bases between them. This CDR3 region has 14 residues. Germline V lookup: CDR1 SNHLY, CDR2 FYNNEI. The DNA for the CDR3 is TGTGCCAGCAGTGAAGGGTACGGGGCAGATACGCAGTATTTT. It yields the protein CASSEGYGADTQYF.

Regarding this clonotype: Germline and junction disagree at one end, which may indicate a read error. The V gene is TRBV6-2 or TRBV6-3, the J gene TRBJ2-1; D gene ambiguous. The CDR3 consists of 16 residues. Germline V gene data show CDR1 as MNHEY and CDR2 as SVGEGT. CDR3: CASSYSMKSSHNEQFF. In DNA, the CDR3 is TGTGCCAGCAGTTACTCGATGAAGAGCTCCCACAATGAGCAGTTCTTC.

This clonotype was seen more than once but under ten times. V and J are TRBV20-1 and TRBJ2-1; 11 positions agree with TRBD2. CDR1 and CDR2 from the germline V gene are DFQATT and SNEGSKA (reference sequence). V trimming: 3 bases; J trimming: 5 bases; junction bases outside the gene matches: 9. This CDR3 has 16 amino acids. The CDR3 region has the DNA TGCAGTGCTAGCGGGCTAGCGGGGGGATTTAACAATGAGCAGTTCTTC. Translating it yields CSASGLAGGFNNEQFF.

As for this clonotype: One junction end does not reproduce the germline sequence, and a read error may be involved. The chain carries TRBV30 and TRBJ1-2; TRBD1 might be the D (5 bases). Per germline, CDR1 GTSNPN and CDR2 SVGIG (reference sequence). The CDR3 is 12 residues long. This CDR3 is CAGSEGVGGYTF. The CDR3, as DNA: TGTGCCGGGAGTGAAGGGGTAGGGGGCTACACCTTC.

As regards this clonotype: A single base separates this from a much larger clone, so it may be a read error. This chain uses TRBV7-9 with TRBJ2-5; D perhaps matches TRBD2 (6 bases). Trimming stripped 5 bases from V and 11 bases from J, with 18 bases between. CDR3 size: 13 residues. CDR1 is SEHNR, CDR2 FQNEAQ, per germline (reference sequence). The CDR3, as DNA: TGTGCCAGCAGCCCGGACTACACGCCTGAGCAGTACTTC. Translating it yields CASSPDYTPEQYF.

The rearrangement links TRBV12-3 or TRBV12-4 to TRBJ2-7; no definite D call. Trimming took 5 bases from V and 10 from J, leaving 15 bases between them. The CDR3 length is 12 residues. CDR3 residues: CASSHHLGDQYF. CDR3 nucleotides: TGTGCCAGCAGTCACCACCTTGGAGATCAGTACTTC.

The V call is TRBV2, the J call TRBJ2-5, with TRBD1 matching over 7 bases. The closer fit of TRBJ2-7 to the DNA end suggests the J call may be wrong. Germline CDR1 SNHLY, CDR2 FYNNEI. The CDR3 totals 12 residues. The CDR3 DNA is TGTGCCAGCAGAAGACCAGGGGGCGAGCAGTACTTC. Protein: CASRRPGGEQYF.

V gene TRBV6-1 combines with J gene TRBJ2-4; 12 bases align to TRBD2. The V segment lost 7 bases and the J segment 2 bases; nucleotides outside the gene matches: 6. This CDR3 region has 16 residues. Per the germline V gene, CDR1 is MNHNS and CDR2 is SASEGT. The CDR3 coding sequence is TGTGCCAGCACAGAACTAGCGGGGGGAACCAAAAACATTCAGTACTTC. It encodes CASTELAGGTKNIQYF.

The chain links TRBV12-3 or TRBV12-4 to TRBJ1-1; D unclear. The CDR3 is 12 residues long. V lost 5 bases and J lost 11, with 15 bases in between. The DNA for the CDR3 is TGTGCCAGCAGTCAGACCCGGGCGCAGGCTTTCTTT. Protein product: CASSQTRAQAFF.

This chain links TRBV4-1 with TRBJ1-6; TRBD1 agrees at 7 bases. This CDR3 has 18 residues. Germline V lookup: CDR1 MGHRA, CDR2 YSYEKL. J was trimmed by 7 bases and V by 0 bases; bases with no gene match: 12. CDR3 DNA sequence: TGCGCCAGCAGCCAAGATGCGGGCCAGACAGGGCAAAATTCACCCCTCCACTTT. Translation: CASSQDAGQTGQNSPLHF.

In nucleotides, the CDR3 is TGTGCCTGGAGTGTAAAGGGGGGACTCGGCGAGACCCAGTACTTC. Its translation: CAWSVKGGLGETQYF. The chain has TRBV30 and TRBJ2-5; either TRBD1 or TRBD2 may supply D (6 bases each). V lost 0 bases, J lost 5 bases, and 16 bases lay in between. The CDR3 consists of 15 residues. The germline V gene encodes CDR1 GTSNPN and CDR2 SVGIG (reference sequence).

Regarding this clonotype: A read error may be the cause here, since a much bigger clone is one base away. This chain connects TRBV10-3 to TRBJ2-1; 11 bases are a match to TRBD1. Germline CDR1 and CDR2: ENHRY and SYGVKD. With 6 bases clipped from V and 13 bases from J, the junction kept 14 bases outside the gene matches. CDR3 size: 15 residues. The CDR3 DNA follows: TGTGCCATCAGCCCGGACAGGGGGCGGGAGGAGACCCAGTTCTTC. Encoded protein: CAISPDRGREETQFF.

The chain employs TRBV6-1 and TRBJ2-1; D is possibly TRBD1 (5 bases). Germline V gene data show CDR1 as MNHNS and CDR2 as SASEGT. Trimming left V 2 bases short and J 3 bases short, with 11 bases between. The CDR3 is 15 amino acids. CDR3 loop: CASSEFPTDYNEQFF. The CDR3 DNA reads TGTGCCAGCAGTGAATTCCCGACAGACTACAATGAGCAGTTCTTC.

This clonotype was detected only a few times. The chain joins TRBV20-1 to TRBJ1-4; D remains ambiguous. CDR1 and CDR2 (germline): DFQATT, SNEGSKA (reference sequence). V was trimmed by 4 bases and J by 0 bases, leaving 6 bases between them. The CDR3 is 13 amino acids. The CDR3 loop reads CSATSPTNEKLFF. CDR3 nucleotides: TGCAGTGCTACCTCACCAACTAATGAAAAACTGTTTTTT.

This rearrangement joins TRBV6-1 to TRBJ1-4; D not resolved. CDR3 length: 15 amino acids. The V end was cut by 7 bases, the J end by 3 bases, with 15 bases between. Germline V CDR1 and CDR2: MNHNS, SASEGT. The CDR3 DNA reads TGTGCCAGCACCCGAGTTGGGCTTCCTAATGAAAAACTGTTTTTT. Encoded protein: CASTRVGLPNEKLFF.

The chain employs TRBV4-3 and TRBJ1-1; the D is unclear. V was trimmed by 0 bases and J by 0 bases, leaving 8 bases between them. Germline loops: CDR1 LGHNA, CDR2 YSLEER. The CDR3 covers 15 residues. The CDR3, as DNA: TGCGCCAGCAGCCAAGAAGGAGGTTTGAACACTGAAGCTTTCTTT. Residues: CASSQEGGLNTEAFF.

This clonotype was detected once. The rearrangement links TRBV7-9 to TRBJ1-6; D gene ambiguous. The germline V gene has CDR1 SEHNR and CDR2 FQNEAQ (reference sequence). This CDR3 is built from 13 residues. The V end lost 8 bases, the J end lost 5 bases, and 10 bases lay between the germline ends. The CDR3 DNA follows: TGTGCCAGCGGCTCCGGCAATAATTCACCCCTCCACTTT. This translates into CASGSGNNSPLHF.

Only a few counts were recorded for this clonotype. V and J are TRBV12-3 or TRBV12-4 and TRBJ2-1; D is perhaps TRBD2 (7 bases). The germline V and J ends were trimmed by 8 bases and 7 bases, with 12 bases remaining between them. CDR3 length: 12 residues. The CDR3 loop is CASGGARNEQFF. CDR3 bases: TGTGCCAGCGGGGGGGCCAGAAATGAGCAGTTCTTC.

The sample holds a few counts of this clonotype. The V gene is TRBV7-9, the J gene TRBJ2-5; D might be TRBD2 (5 bases). V was clipped by 2 bases and J by 11 bases, with 12 bases between them. This CDR3 region has 12 residues. The V gene's germline CDR1 is SEHNR and CDR2 FQNEAQ (reference sequence). The DNA for the CDR3 is TGTGCCAGCAGCTTATTGGGAGATGAGCAGTACTTC. Translation gives CASSLLGDEQYF.

This chain connects TRBV20-1 to TRBJ2-5; D is perhaps TRBD1 (7 bases). Looked up from germline, CDR1 is DFQATT and CDR2 is SNEGSKA (reference sequence). The CDR3 sequence is 14 residues long. The V and J ends lost 4 bases and 6 bases respectively, with 18 bases between them. The CDR3 nucleotides are TGCAGTGCTACCGGCGGAGGGGGCGGGAAGACCCAGTACTTC. This encodes CSATGGGGGKTQYF.

The chain carries TRBV5-1 and TRBJ1-4, with TRBD1 identical over 7 bases. Germline values: CDR1 SGHRS, CDR2 YFSETQ. Unmatched junction bases numbered 6, after V lost 9 bases and J lost 4 bases. The CDR3 extends over 13 amino acids. The CDR3 spells CATRQGYNEKLFF. The DNA for the CDR3 is TGCGCCACCCGACAGGGTTATAATGAAAAACTGTTTTTT.

This clonotype was detected only a few times. This chain joins TRBV7-2 and TRBJ2-1, with D tentatively TRBD1 (6 bases). Germline V lookup: CDR1 SGHTA, CDR2 FQGNSA. The V and J ends lost 2 bases and 9 bases respectively, with 20 bases between them. The CDR3 is made up of 16 amino acids. The CDR3 spells CASSLRGWPLEPEQFF. The CDR3, as DNA: TGTGCCAGCAGCTTAAGGGGGTGGCCTCTAGAGCCTGAGCAGTTCTTC.

This clonotype appeared a few times. This chain connects TRBV7-9 to TRBJ2-5, with D possibly TRBD2 on 5 matching bases. TRBJ2-7 explains the end of the DNA better; the J call may be wrong. Per germline, CDR1 SEHNR and CDR2 FQNEAQ (reference sequence). There are 12 residues in the CDR3. CDR3 loop: CASSPDWDEQYF. CDR3 in DNA: TGTGCCAGCAGCCCGGACTGGGACGAGCAGTACTTC.

This clonotype was found a few times. The J gene is TRBJ2-6, the V gene TRBV20-1; D gene uncertain. The V and J ends lost 3 bases and 4 bases respectively, with 10 bases between them. The germline V gene encodes CDR1 DFQATT and CDR2 SNEGSKA (reference sequence). This CDR3 has 14 residues. CDR3 sequence reads: CSASYFAGANVLTF. The CDR3 nucleotides read TGCAGTGCTAGTTACTTCGCCGGGGCCAACGTCCTGACTTTC.

This clonotype was counted between two and nine times. The chain links TRBV6-1 to TRBJ1-5, with 9 bases lining up with TRBD1. The CDR3 sequence is 17 residues long. V gave up 6 bases and J gave up 1 base; unmatched junction bases: 10. Germline V gene data show CDR1 as MNHNS and CDR2 as SASEGT. The CDR3 here is CASRRDRAEASNQPQHF. The CDR3 DNA sequence: TGTGCCAGCAGACGGGACAGGGCTGAGGCGAGCAATCAGCCCCAGCATTTT.

This clonotype was seen only a few times. This sequence joins TRBV20-1 and TRBJ2-7; D perhaps matches TRBD1 (6 bases). V was clipped by 1 base and J by 2 bases, with 12 bases between them. The length of the CDR3 is 14 residues. Germline CDR1 reads DFQATT; CDR2 reads SNEGSKA (reference sequence). In DNA, the CDR3 is TGCAGTGCTAGAGGTACAGGGCTACCCTACGAGCAGTACTTC. It encodes CSARGTGLPYEQYF.

The chain carries TRBV29-1 and TRBJ2-3; maybe TRBD2 (6 bases). The germline V and J ends were trimmed by 5 bases and 3 bases, with 15 bases remaining between them. This CDR3 is built from 14 residues. Germline loops: CDR1 SQVTM, CDR2 ANQGSEA. The chain's CDR3 is CSVRRGIGTDTQYF. The CDR3 nucleotides read TGCAGCGTTCGGCGGGGTATTGGGACAGATACGCAGTATTTT.

The V and J genes are TRBV20-1 and TRBJ1-2; no firm D call. V lost 0 bases and J lost 9, with 14 bases in between. The CDR3 consists of 13 residues. Germline CDR1 DFQATT, CDR2 SNEGSKA (reference sequence). The CDR3 DNA follows: TGCAGTGCTAGAGATTACTCTTCAGTGCGCTACACCTTC. Protein: CSARDYSSVRYTF.

The chain employs TRBV6-6 and TRBJ2-7; 7 bases align to TRBD1. CDR3 length equals 16 residues. Germline trimming cut 5 bases from V and 3 bases from J; bases unmatched to any gene: 13. CDR1 is MNHNY and CDR2 is SVGAGI in the germline V gene (reference sequence). The CDR3 here is CASSRVQGPNIYEQYF. DNA for the CDR3: TGTGCCAGCAGTCGGGTACAGGGGCCTAATATCTACGAGCAGTACTTC.